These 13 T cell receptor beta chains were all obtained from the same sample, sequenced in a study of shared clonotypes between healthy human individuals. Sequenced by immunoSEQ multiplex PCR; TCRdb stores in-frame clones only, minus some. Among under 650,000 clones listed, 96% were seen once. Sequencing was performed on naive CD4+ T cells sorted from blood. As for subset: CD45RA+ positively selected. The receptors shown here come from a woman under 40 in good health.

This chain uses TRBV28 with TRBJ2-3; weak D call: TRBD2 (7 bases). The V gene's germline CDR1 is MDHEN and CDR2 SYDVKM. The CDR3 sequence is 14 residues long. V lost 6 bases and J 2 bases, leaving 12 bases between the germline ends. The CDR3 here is CASSTGGPTDTQYF. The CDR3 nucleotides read TGTGCCAGCAGCACGGGGGGCCCCACAGATACGCAGTATTTT.

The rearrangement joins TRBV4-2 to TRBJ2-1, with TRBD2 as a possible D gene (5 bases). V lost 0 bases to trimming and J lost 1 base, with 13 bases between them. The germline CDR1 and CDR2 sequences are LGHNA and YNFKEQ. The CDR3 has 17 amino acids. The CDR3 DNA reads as TGTGCCAGCAGCCAAGATGCGGAGGCGGGTTCCTACAATGAGCAGTTCTTC. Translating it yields CASSQDAEAGSYNEQFF.

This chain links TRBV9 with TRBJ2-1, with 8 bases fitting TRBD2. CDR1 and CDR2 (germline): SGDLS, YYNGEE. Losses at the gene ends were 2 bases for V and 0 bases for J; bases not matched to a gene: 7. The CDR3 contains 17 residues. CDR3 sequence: CASSVPREGGSYNEQFF. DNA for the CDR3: TGTGCCAGCAGCGTTCCCCGGGAGGGCGGCTCCTACAATGAGCAGTTCTTC.

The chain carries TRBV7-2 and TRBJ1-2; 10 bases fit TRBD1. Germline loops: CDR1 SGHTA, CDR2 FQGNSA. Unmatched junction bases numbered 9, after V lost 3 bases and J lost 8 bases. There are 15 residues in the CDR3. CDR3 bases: TGTGCCAGCAGCTTGAGACAGGGGGCGACTTTGGGCTACACCTTC. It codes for CASSLRQGATLGYTF. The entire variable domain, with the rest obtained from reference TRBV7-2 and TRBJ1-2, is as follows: GAGVSQSPSNKVTEKGKDVELRCDPISGHTALYWYRQSLGQGLEFLIYFQGNSAPDKSGLPSDRFSAERTGGSVSTLTIQRTQQEDSAVYLCASSLRQGATLGYTFGSGTRLTVV.

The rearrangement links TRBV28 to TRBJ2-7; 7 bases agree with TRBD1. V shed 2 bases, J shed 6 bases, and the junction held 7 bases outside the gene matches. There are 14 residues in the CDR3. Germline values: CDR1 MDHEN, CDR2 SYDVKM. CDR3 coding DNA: TGTGCCAGCAGTTTACCCGGACAGGCCCCCGAGCAGTACTTC. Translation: CASSLPGQAPEQYF.

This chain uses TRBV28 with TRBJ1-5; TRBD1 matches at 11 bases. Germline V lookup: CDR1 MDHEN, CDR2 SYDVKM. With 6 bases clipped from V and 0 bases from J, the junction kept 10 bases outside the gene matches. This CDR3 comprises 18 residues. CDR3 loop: CASRSPRTGGPSNQPQHF. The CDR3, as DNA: TGTGCCAGCAGGAGCCCTCGGACAGGGGGCCCTAGCAATCAGCCCCAGCATTTT.

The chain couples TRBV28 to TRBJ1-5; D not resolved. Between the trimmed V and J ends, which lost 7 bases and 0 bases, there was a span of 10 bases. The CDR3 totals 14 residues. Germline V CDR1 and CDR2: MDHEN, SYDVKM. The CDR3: CASIESGSNQPQHF. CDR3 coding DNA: TGTGCCAGCATTGAGAGCGGTAGCAATCAGCCCCAGCATTTT.

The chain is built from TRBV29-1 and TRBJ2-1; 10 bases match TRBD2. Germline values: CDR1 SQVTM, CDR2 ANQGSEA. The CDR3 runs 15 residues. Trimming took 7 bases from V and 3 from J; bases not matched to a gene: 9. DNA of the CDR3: TGCAGCGAATGGGCTAGCGGGGGAGTCTACAATGAGCAGTTCTTC. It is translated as CSEWASGGVYNEQFF.

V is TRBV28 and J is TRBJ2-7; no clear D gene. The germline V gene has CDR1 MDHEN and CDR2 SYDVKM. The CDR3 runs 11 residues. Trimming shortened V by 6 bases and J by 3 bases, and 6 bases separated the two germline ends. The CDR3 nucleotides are TGTGCCAGCAGGAGGAACTACGAGCAGTACTTC. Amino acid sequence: CASRRNYEQYF.

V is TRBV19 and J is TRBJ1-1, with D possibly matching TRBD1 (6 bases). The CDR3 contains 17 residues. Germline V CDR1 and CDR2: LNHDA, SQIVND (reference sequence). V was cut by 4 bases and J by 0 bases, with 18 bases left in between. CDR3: CASSNGGGGLMNTEAFF. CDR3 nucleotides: TGTGCCAGTAGTAACGGAGGGGGGGGTCTGATGAACACTGAAGCTTTCTTT.

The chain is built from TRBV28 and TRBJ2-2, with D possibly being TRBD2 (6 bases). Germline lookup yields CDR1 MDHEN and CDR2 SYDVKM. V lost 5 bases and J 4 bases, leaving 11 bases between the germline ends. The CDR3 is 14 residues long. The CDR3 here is CASSKGTATGELFF. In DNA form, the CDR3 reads TGTGCCAGCAGTAAGGGGACTGCCACCGGGGAGCTGTTTTTT.

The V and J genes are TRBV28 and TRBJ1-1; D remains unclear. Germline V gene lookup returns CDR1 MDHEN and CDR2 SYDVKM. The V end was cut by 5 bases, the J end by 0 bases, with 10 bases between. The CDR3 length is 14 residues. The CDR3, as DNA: TGTGCCAGCAGTCCACCGGATATGAACACTGAAGCTTTCTTT. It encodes CASSPPDMNTEAFF.

CDR3 region: CSVAGRMQPDDYTF. In DNA form, the CDR3 reads TGCAGCGTTGCTGGTCGAATGCAACCAGATGACTACACCTTC. The gene calls are TRBV29-1 and TRBJ1-2, with D uncertain. From germline, CDR1 is SQVTM and CDR2 ANQGSEA. The length of the CDR3 is 14 residues. The ends were cut back, 4 bases at V and 10 bases at J, with 22 bases in the middle.